Sequencing of this T cell receptor (beta chain) was carried out in a study of cytomegalovirus exposure and HLA in healthy donors. Study-level points and caveats: Per a later analysis, HLA-associated TCR beta chains showed more clonal expansion than other, equally common TCR beta chains.

PCR employed 60 Vbeta and 13 Jbeta primers. The protocol was immunoSEQ multiplex PCR, while the TCRdb copy is restricted to in-frame clones and leaves out a portion. Of some 150,000 clones listed, 87% are singletons. With regard to this clone: Its antigen remains unidentified.

The sequenced material came from PBMCs. The TCR was taken from a woman aged 25-40 years in good health and CMV-seronegative.

CDR3 sequence (DNA): TGCGCCAGCAGCCAAGATTTATCGGGACAGGGGTCAACTAATGAAAAACTGTTTTTT. It is translated as CASSQDLSGQGSTNEKLFF. The V and J genes are TRBV4-3 and TRBJ1-4, with TRBD1 matching 10 bases. Per the germline V gene, CDR1 is LGHNA and CDR2 is YSLEER. V lost 0 bases to trimming and J lost 0 bases; unmatched junction nucleotides: 7. CDR3 length: 19 residues.